The clone carrying this T cell receptor (beta chain) was seen only a few times. The target antigen is unknown. The sample is drawn from a study of cytomegalovirus exposure and HLA in healthy donors. Overall study findings and caveats: Investigators reported 164 TCR beta chains as tied to cytomegalovirus.

The PCR had 60 Vbeta and 13 Jbeta primers. Method: immunoSEQ multiplex PCR; TCRdb's copy keeps in-frame clones and lacks some. The data show roughly 110,000 clones, 73% seen once. The V end lost 5 bases, the J end lost 2 bases, and 15 bases lay between the germline ends. From germline, CDR1 is KGHSH and CDR2 LQKENI. This CDR3 comprises 15 residues. V and J are TRBV18 and TRBJ2-5; a weak D match, TRBD1 (6 bases). The TCR comes from a woman aged 30 to 39 in good health and CMV-seronegative. The sample taken for sequencing was PBMCs. CDR3 loop: CASSLRVQGQETQYF. CDR3 DNA: TGTGCCAGCTCATTAAGAGTCCAGGGGCAAGAGACCCAGTACTTC. The full variable domain, rest sourced from reference TRBV18 and TRBJ2-5, is NAGVMQNPRHLVRRRGQEARLRCSPMKGHSHVYWYRQLPEEGLKFMVYLQKENIIDESGMPKERFSAEFPKEGPSILRIQQVVRGDSAAYFCASSLRVQGQETQYFGPGTRLLVL.